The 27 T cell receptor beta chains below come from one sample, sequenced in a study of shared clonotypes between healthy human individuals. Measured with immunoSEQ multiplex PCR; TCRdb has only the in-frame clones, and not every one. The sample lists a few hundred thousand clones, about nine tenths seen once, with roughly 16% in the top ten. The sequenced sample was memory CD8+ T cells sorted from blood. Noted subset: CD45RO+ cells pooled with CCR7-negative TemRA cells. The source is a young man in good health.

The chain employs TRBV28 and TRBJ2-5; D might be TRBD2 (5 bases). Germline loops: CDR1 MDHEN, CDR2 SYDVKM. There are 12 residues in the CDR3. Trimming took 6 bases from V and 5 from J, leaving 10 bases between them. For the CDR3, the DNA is TGTGCCAGCAGCTCGGGATGGGAGACCCAGTACTTC. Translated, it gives CASSSGWETQYF.

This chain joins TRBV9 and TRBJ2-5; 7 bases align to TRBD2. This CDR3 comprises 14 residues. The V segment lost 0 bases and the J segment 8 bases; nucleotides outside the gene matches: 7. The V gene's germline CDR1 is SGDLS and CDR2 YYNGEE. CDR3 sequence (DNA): TGTGCCAGCAGCGTAGATGGCGGGGGAGATACCCAGTACTTC. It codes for CASSVDGGGDTQYF.

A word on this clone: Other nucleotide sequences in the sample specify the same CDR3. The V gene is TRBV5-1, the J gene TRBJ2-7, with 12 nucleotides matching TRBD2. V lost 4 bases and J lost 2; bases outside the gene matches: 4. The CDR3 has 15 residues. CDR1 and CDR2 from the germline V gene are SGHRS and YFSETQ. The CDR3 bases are TGCGCCAGCAGCCTTGGACTAGCGGGGACCTACGAGCAGTACTTC. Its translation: CASSLGLAGTYEQYF. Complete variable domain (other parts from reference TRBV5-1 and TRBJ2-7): KAGVTQTPRYLIKTRGQQVTLSCSPISGHRSVSWYQQTPGQGLQFLFEYFSETQRNKGNFPGRFSGRQFSNSRSEMNVSTLELGDSALYLCASSLGLAGTYEQYFGPGTRLTVT.

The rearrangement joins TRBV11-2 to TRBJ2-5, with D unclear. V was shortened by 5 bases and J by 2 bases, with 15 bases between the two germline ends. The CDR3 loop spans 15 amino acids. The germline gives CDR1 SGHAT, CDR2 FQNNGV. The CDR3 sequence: CASSPPSYGQETQYF. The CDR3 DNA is TGTGCCAGCAGCCCACCCTCTTACGGTCAAGAGACCCAGTACTTC.

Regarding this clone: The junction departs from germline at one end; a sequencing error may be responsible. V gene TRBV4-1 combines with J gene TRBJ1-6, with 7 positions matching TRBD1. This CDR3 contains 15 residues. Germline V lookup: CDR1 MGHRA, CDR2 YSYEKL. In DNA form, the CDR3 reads TGCGCCAGCAGCGAAGACAGGGAATATAATTCACCCCTCCACTTT. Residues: CASSEDREYNSPLHF.

CDR3 sequence reads: CASTLGPDRAQFF. CDR3 sequence (DNA): TGTGCCAGCACCTTGGGTCCGGATAGGGCGCAGTTCTTC. This chain joins TRBV13 and TRBJ2-1; D gene unclear. The germline V gene has CDR1 PRHDT and CDR2 FYEKMQ (reference sequence). The V gene lost 7 bases and the J gene lost 12 bases, with 19 bases spanning the gap. The CDR3 is 13 residues long.

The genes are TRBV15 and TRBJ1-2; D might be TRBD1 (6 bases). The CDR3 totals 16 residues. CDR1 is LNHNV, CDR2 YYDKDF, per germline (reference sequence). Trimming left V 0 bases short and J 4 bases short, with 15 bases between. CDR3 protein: CATSRDLGGQLYGYTF. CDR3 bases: TGTGCCACCAGCAGAGATCTAGGGGGGCAACTCTATGGCTACACCTTC.

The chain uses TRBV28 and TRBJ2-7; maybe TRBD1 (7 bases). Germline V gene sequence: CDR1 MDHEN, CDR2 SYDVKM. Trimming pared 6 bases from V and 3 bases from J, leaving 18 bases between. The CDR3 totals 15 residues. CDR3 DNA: TGTGCCAGCAGGGAGGGACAGCACTACTTCTACGAGCAGTACTTC. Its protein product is CASREGQHYFYEQYF.

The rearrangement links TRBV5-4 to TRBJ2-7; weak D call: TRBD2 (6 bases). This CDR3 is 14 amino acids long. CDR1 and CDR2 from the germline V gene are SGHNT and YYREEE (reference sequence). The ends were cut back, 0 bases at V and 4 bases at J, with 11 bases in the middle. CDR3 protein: CASSLGDSFYEQYF. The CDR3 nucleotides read TGTGCCAGCAGCTTGGGGGACTCTTTTTACGAGCAGTACTTC.

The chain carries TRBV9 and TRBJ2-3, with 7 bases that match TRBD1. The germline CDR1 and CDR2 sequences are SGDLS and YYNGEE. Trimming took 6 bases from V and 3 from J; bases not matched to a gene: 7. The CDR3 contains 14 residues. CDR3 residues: CASTRRQGTDTQYF. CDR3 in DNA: TGTGCCAGCACCCGTCGACAGGGAACAGATACGCAGTATTTT. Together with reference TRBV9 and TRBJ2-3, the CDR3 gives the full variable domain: DSGVTQTPKHLITATGQRVTLRCSPRSGDLSVYWYQQSLDQGLQFLIQYYNGEERAKGNILERFSAQQFPDLHSELNLSSLELGDSALYFCASTRRQGTDTQYFGPGTRLTVL.

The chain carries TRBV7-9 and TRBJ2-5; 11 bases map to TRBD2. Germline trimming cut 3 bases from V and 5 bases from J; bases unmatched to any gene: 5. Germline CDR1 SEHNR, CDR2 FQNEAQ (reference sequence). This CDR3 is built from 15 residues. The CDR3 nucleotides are TGTGCCAGCAGCTTTTTAGCGGGAGGGCCGGAGACCCAGTACTTC. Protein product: CASSFLAGGPETQYF.

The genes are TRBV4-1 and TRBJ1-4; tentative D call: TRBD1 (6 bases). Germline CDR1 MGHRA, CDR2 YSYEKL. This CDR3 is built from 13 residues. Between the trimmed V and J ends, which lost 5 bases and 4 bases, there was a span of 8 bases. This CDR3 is CASSEGVNEKLFF. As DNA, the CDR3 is TGCGCCAGCAGCGAGGGGGTTAATGAAAAACTGTTTTTT.

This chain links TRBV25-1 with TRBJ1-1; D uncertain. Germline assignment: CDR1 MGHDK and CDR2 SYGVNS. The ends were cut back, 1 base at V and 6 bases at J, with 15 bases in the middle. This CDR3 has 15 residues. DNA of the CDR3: TGTGCCAGCAGTGAATCTAGGGCCGGGCTGCCTGAAGCTTTCTTT. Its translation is CASSESRAGLPEAFF.

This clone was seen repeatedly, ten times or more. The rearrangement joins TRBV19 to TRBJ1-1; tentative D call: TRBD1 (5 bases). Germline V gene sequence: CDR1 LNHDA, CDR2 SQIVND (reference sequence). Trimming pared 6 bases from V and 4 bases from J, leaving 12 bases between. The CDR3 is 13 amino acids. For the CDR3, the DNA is TGTGCCAGTAGGTCCATCCAGGGCACTGAAGCTTTCTTT. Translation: CASRSIQGTEAFF.

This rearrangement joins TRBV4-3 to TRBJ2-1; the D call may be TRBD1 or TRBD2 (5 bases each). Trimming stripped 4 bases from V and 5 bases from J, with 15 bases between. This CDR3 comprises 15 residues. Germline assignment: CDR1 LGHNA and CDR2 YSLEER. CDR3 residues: CASSPTGGVNNEQFF. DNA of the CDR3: TGCGCCAGCAGCCCCACAGGAGGCGTTAACAATGAGCAGTTCTTC.

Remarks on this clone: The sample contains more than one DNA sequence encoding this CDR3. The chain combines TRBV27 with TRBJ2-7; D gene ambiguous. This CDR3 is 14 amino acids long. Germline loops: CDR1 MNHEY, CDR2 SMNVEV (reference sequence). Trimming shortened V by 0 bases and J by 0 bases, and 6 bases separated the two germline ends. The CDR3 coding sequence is TGTGCCAGCAGTTTATCCTGGGGCTCCTACGAGCAGTACTTC. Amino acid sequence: CASSLSWGSYEQYF.

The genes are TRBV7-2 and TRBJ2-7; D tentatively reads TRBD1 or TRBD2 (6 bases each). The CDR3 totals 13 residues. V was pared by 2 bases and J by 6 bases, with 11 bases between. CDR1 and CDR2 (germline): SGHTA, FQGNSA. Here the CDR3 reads CASSLITGAEQYF. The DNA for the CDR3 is TGTGCCAGCAGCTTAATAACGGGGGCCGAGCAGTACTTC.

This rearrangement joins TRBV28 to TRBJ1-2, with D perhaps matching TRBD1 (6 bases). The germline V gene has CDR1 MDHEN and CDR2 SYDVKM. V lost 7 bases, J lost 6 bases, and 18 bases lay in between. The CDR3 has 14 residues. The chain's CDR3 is CASTPTWGAHGYTF. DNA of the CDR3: TGTGCCAGCACCCCGACTTGGGGGGCTCATGGCTACACCTTC.

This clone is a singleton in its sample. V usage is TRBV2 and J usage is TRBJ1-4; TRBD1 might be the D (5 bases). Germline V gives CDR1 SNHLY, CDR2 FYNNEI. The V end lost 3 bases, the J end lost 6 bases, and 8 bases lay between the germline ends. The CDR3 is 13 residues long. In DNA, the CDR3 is TGTGCCAGCAGTGATGGGACGGATGAAAAACTGTTTTTT. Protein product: CASSDGTDEKLFF.

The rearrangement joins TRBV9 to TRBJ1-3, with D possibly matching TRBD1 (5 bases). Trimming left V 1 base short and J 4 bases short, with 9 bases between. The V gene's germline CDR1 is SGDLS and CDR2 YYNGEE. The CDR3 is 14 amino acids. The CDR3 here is CASSVSGPGNTIYF. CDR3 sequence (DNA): TGTGCCAGCAGCGTATCGGGGCCCGGAAACACCATATATTTT.

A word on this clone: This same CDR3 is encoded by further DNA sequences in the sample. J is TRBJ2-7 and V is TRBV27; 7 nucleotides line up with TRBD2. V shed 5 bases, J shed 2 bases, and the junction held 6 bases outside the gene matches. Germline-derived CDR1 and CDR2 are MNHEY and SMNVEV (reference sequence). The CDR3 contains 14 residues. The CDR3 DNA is TGTGCCAGCAGTCTCACCGGGGGGACCTACGAGCAGTACTTC. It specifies CASSLTGGTYEQYF.

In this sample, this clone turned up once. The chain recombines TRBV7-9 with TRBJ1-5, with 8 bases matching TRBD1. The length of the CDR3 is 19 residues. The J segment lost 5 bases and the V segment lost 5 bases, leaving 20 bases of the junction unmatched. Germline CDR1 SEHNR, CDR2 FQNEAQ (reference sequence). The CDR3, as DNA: TGTGCCAGCAGCGCAGCGCTAGAGTACTTAACAGGGGGAGATCAGCCCCAGCATTTT. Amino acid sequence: CASSAALEYLTGGDQPQHF. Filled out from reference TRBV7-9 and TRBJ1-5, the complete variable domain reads DTGVSQNPRHKITKRGQNVTFRCDPISEHNRLYWYRQTLGQGPEFLTYFQNEAQLEKSRLLSDRFSAERPKGSFSTLEIQRTEQGDSAMYLCASSAALEYLTGGDQPQHFGDGTRLSIL.

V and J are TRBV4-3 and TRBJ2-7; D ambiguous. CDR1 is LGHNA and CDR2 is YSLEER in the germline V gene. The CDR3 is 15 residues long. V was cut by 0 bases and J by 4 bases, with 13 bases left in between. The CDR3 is CASSQDHLSYYEQYF. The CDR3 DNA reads TGCGCCAGCAGCCAAGACCACTTAAGCTATTACGAGCAGTACTTC.

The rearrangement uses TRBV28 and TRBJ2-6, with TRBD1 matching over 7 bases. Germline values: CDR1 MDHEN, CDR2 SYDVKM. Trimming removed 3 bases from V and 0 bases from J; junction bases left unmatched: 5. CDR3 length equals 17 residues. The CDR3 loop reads CASSFRDRPSGANVLTF. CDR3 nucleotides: TGTGCCAGCAGTTTCCGGGACAGACCCTCTGGGGCCAACGTCCTGACTTTC. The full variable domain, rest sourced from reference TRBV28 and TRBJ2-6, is DVKVTQSSRYLVKRTGEKVFLECVQDMDHENMFWYRQDPGLGLRLIYFSYDVKMKEKGDIPEGYSVSREKKERFSLILESASTNQTSMYLCASSFRDRPSGANVLTFGAGSRLTVL.

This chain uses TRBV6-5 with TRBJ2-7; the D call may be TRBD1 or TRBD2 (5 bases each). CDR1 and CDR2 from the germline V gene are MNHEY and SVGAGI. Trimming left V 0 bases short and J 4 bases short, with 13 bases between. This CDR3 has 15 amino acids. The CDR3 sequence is CASSYSNGAGYEQYF. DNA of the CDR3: TGTGCCAGCAGTTACTCGAACGGGGCTGGGTACGAGCAGTACTTC.

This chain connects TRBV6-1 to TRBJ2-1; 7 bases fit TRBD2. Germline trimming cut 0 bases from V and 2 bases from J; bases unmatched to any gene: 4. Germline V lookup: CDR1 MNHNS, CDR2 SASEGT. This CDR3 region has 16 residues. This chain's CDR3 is CASSEASGGTYNEQFF. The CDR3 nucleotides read TGTGCCAGCAGTGAAGCGTCCGGGGGGACCTACAATGAGCAGTTCTTC.

This CDR3 reads CASSPGQGWETQYF. The DNA for the CDR3 is TGTGCCAGCAGCCCTGGACAGGGATGGGAGACCCAGTACTTC. This chain links TRBV13 with TRBJ2-5; 8 bases align to TRBD1. CDR1 PRHDT and CDR2 FYEKMQ come from the germline V gene (reference sequence). With 5 bases clipped from V and 5 bases from J, the junction kept 7 bases outside the gene matches. The CDR3 is made up of 14 amino acids.